The 18 T cell receptor beta chains given below trace back to one sample, sequenced in a study of T-cell reconstitution after alpha-beta-depleted transplantation in children. The authors prepared the TCRbeta library with unique molecular identifiers. Via MiXCR, TCRdb re-called the PCR reads, giving one row per CDR3 protein. Seen here are roughly 220,000 distinct CDR3 sequences, around 7.7% observed once, and the top ten hold 35% to 45%. Sequencing used PBMCs, mostly from graft donor cells, obtained 360 days after TCRalphabeta/CD19-depleted stem cell transplant. These receptors originate from a male patient aged 2-15 years who had a stem cell transplant for acute myeloid leukemia, so the T cells may come from the graft donor.

This clonotype has at least ten counts. The chain recombines TRBV6-5 with TRBJ2-1; 7 nucleotides match TRBD2. V lost 0 bases and J lost 8; bases outside the gene matches: 4. The CDR3 has 14 residues. Per the germline V gene, CDR1 is MNHEY and CDR2 is SVGAGI. The chain's CDR3 is CASSYSGRVHEQFF. DNA for the CDR3: TGTGCCAGCAGTTACTCGGGGAGGGTACATGAGCAGTTCTTC.

This clonotype has ten or more counts. The chain joins TRBV21-1 to TRBJ2-3; TRBD1, the D gene given by the table, was not confirmed from the DNA. TRBV21-1 is recorded as a pseudogene. CDR3 length: 15 residues. CDR3 in amino acids: CASSTDRTSTDTQYF. The CDR3 DNA reads TGTGCCAGCAGCACCGACAGGACTAGCACAGATACGCAGTATTTT.

The V and J genes are TRBV6-5 and TRBJ2-7; D remains unclear. From germline, CDR1 is MNHEY and CDR2 SVGAGI. The V gene lost 2 bases and the J gene lost 4 bases, with 9 bases spanning the gap. This CDR3 contains 13 residues. CDR3 region: CASSYVSGYEQYF. CDR3 coding DNA: TGTGCCAGCAGTTACGTATCAGGTTACGAGCAGTACTTC.

The sample holds a few counts of this clonotype. The rearrangement joins TRBV12-3 or TRBV12-4 to TRBJ1-2; tentatively, D is TRBD1 (5 bases). V was clipped by 1 base and J by 6 bases, with 12 bases between them. The CDR3 extends over 14 amino acids. The chain's CDR3 is CASSLGGERNGYTF. CDR3 nucleotides: TGTGCCAGCAGTTTAGGGGGGGAACGGAATGGCTACACCTTC.

This clonotype was seen repeatedly, ten times or more. The V gene is TRBV12-3 or TRBV12-4, the J gene TRBJ2-3; D remains unclear. The CDR3 extends over 13 amino acids. The V end was cut by 9 bases, the J end by 0 bases, with 10 bases between. In DNA form, the CDR3 reads TGTGCCAGTCAGTGGGGTAGCACAGATACGCAGTATTTT. Translated: CASQWGSTDTQYF.

The gene calls are TRBV6-5 and TRBJ2-2; 11 bases map to TRBD2. The V segment lost 5 bases and the J segment 1 base; nucleotides outside the gene matches: 9. Germline CDR1 MNHEY, CDR2 SVGAGI. CDR3 length: 18 amino acids. CDR3 sequence (DNA): TGTGCCAGCAGTCACCTACCGGGACTAGCGGTGAACACCGGGGAGCTGTTTTTT. Translating it yields CASSHLPGLAVNTGELFF.

This clonotype was seen many times. The chain joins TRBV10-3 to TRBJ2-2; D is unclear. This CDR3 contains 13 residues. Trimming removed 4 bases from V and 1 base from J, with 4 bases in between. In germline, CDR1 is ENHRY, CDR2 SYGVKD. In nucleotides, the CDR3 is TGTGCCATCAGTGGGGGGAACACCGGGGAGCTGTTTTTT. This gives the protein CAISGGNTGELFF.

This clonotype was recorded a few times. The chain links TRBV4-1 to TRBJ1-1; D possibly corresponds to TRBD1 (5 bases). Trimming took 5 bases from V and 8 from J, leaving 9 bases between them. CDR1 MGHRA and CDR2 YSYEKL come from the germline V gene. The length of the CDR3 is 11 residues. The CDR3 DNA reads as TGCGCCAGCAGCACCCACAGGGAAGCTTTCTTT. Translation: CASSTHREAFF.

The sample holds a few counts of this clonotype. The V gene is TRBV7-8, the J gene TRBJ2-7; D perhaps matches TRBD2 (6 bases). The V gene's germline CDR1 is SGHVS and CDR2 FQNEAQ. There are 13 residues in the CDR3. Trimming left V 5 bases short and J 3 bases short, with 11 bases between. The CDR3, as DNA: TGTGCCAGCAGCCGGACGGACTACTACGAGCAGTACTTC. Translation: CASSRTDYYEQYF.

V usage is TRBV29-1 and J usage is TRBJ2-1; 7 positions match TRBD2. V shed 5 bases, J shed 7 bases, and the junction held 8 bases outside the gene matches. Germline values: CDR1 SQVTM, CDR2 ANQGSEA. CDR3 size: 13 residues. In DNA form, the CDR3 reads TGCAGCGTTCCCGGGACTAATGGTAATGAGCAGTTCTTC. Residues: CSVPGTNGNEQFF.

The table lists this clonotype with many counts. The chain combines TRBV20-1 with TRBJ2-5; D may be TRBD1 or TRBD2 (5 bases each). This CDR3 comprises 14 residues. Germline assignment: CDR1 DFQATT and CDR2 SNEGSKA (reference sequence). Trimming took off 2 bases at V and 1 base at J, with 11 bases between the two ends. CDR3 residues: CSARQGRLQETQYF. CDR3 nucleotides: TGCAGTGCTAGACAGGGACGGCTCCAAGAGACCCAGTACTTC.

In its sample, this clonotype was seen a few times. The CDR3 DNA sequence: TGCGCCAGCAGCCAAGTGAGAACGAAAGTTTCACCCCTCCACTTT. It codes for CASSQVRTKVSPLHF. The chain links TRBV4-1 to TRBJ1-6; D call uncertain. V gave up 1 base and J gave up 9 bases, with 13 bases separating them. The CDR3 is 15 residues long. Germline V gives CDR1 MGHRA, CDR2 YSYEKL.

The chain combines TRBV4-1 with TRBJ2-1; 7 nucleotides match TRBD2. Germline V gene sequence: CDR1 MGHRA, CDR2 YSYEKL. J lost 6 bases, V lost 6 bases, and 11 bases had no gene match. The CDR3 sequence is 15 residues long. The CDR3 is CASSYGLGTFNEQFF. The DNA of the CDR3 is TGCGCCAGCAGTTACGGACTAGGCACGTTCAATGAGCAGTTCTTC.

This clonotype has ten or more counts. The CDR3 DNA follows: TGTGCCAGCATGGCGAGCGGGAGTAACACAGATACGCAGTATTTT. As protein: CASMASGSNTDTQYF. The gene calls are TRBV12-3 or TRBV12-4 and TRBJ2-3; 8 nucleotides match TRBD2. Losses at the gene ends were 7 bases for V and 2 bases for J; bases not matched to a gene: 8. The CDR3 totals 15 residues.

This clonotype was picked up many times. The rearrangement uses TRBV7-2 and TRBJ1-6; no clear D gene. The CDR3 covers 15 residues. The V end lost 3 bases, the J end lost 0 bases, and 6 bases lay between the germline ends. Germline loops: CDR1 SGHTA, CDR2 FQGNSA. CDR3: CASSLSSSYNSPLHF. The CDR3, as DNA: TGTGCCAGCAGCTTGTCCAGCTCCTATAATTCACCCCTCCACTTT.

A few counts support this clonotype. The chain joins TRBV18 to TRBJ1-5, with D tentatively TRBD1 (5 bases). The V gene lost 3 bases and the J gene lost 6 bases, with 12 bases spanning the gap. Germline V lookup: CDR1 KGHSH, CDR2 LQKENI. This CDR3 comprises 14 residues. CDR3 region: CASSPSGVGQPQHF. CDR3 bases: TGTGCCAGCTCACCGTCGGGGGTAGGTCAGCCCCAGCATTTT.

The V call is TRBV5-5, the J call TRBJ2-1; the D is unclear. Looked up from germline, CDR1 is SGHKS and CDR2 is YYEKEE (reference sequence). The CDR3 is 13 residues long. Trimming stripped 4 bases from V and 9 bases from J, with 14 bases between. The CDR3 DNA sequence: TGTGCCAGCAGCCAGAATCCAGTGGGTGAGCAGTTCTTC. It codes for CASSQNPVGEQFF.

This clonotype appeared many times. In nucleotides, the CDR3 is TGTGCCAGCAGTTGGTCCGGGACATCTTACACCGGGGAGCTGTTTTTT. This gives the protein CASSWSGTSYTGELFF. The rearrangement joins TRBV12-3 or TRBV12-4 to TRBJ2-2, with D tentatively TRBD1 (6 bases). V was clipped by 4 bases and J by 3 bases, with 15 bases between them. The CDR3 consists of 16 residues.